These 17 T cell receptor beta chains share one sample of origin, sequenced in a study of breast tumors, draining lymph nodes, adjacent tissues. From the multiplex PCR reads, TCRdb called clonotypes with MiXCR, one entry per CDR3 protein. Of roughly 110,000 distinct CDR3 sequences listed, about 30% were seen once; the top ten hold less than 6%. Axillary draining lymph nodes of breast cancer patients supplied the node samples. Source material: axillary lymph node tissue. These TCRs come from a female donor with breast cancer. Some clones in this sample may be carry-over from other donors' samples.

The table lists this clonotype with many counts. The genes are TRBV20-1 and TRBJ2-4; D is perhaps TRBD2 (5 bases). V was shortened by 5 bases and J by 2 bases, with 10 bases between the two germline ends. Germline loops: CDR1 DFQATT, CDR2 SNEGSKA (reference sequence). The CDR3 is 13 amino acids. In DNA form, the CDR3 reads TGCAGTGCTTTGAGGGATACCAAAAACATTCAGTACTTC. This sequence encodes CSALRDTKNIQYF.

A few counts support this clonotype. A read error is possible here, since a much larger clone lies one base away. Here the CDR3 reads CASSRGGAGWAQHF. The CDR3, as DNA: TGTGCCAGCAGCCGAGGGGGAGCTGGATGGGCCCAGCATTTT. This rearrangement joins TRBV5-5 to TRBJ1-5, with D tentatively TRBD1 (6 bases). Germline CDR1 and CDR2: SGHKS and YYEKEE (reference sequence). V dropped 4 bases and J dropped 11 bases, with 19 bases sitting between them. The CDR3 is made up of 14 amino acids.

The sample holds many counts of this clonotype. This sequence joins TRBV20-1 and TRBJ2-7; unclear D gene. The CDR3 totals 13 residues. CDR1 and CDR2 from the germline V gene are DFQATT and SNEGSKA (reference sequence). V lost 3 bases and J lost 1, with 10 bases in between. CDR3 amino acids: CSASDSVSYEQYF. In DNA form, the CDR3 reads TGCAGTGCTAGTGACTCAGTATCCTACGAGCAGTACTTC.

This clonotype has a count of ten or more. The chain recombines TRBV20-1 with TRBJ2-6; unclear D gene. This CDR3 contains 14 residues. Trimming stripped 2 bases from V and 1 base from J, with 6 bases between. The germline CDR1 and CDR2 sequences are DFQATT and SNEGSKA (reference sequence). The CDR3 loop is CSARSRSGANVLTF. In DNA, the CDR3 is TGCAGTGCTAGATCCAGGTCTGGGGCCAACGTCCTGACTTTC.

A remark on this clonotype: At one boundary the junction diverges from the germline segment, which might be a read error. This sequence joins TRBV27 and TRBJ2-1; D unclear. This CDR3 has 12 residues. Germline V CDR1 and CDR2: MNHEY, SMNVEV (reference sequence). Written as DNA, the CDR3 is TGTGCCAGCAGTCCCGCCTACAATGAGCGGTTCTTC. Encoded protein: CASSPAYNERFF.

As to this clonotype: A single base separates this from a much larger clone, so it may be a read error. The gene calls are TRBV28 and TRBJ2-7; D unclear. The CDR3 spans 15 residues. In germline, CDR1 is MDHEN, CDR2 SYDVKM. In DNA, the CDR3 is TGTGCCGGCAGTTTAAGGTCTGTCTTAGACGGCGAGCAGTACTTC. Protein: CAGSLRSVLDGEQYF. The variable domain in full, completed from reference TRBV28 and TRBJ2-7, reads DVKVTQSSRYLVKRTGEKVFLECVQDMDHENMFWYRQDPGLGLRLIYFSYDVKMKEKGDIPEGYSVSREKKERFSLILESASTNQTSMYLCAGSLRSVLDGEQYFGPGTRLTVT.

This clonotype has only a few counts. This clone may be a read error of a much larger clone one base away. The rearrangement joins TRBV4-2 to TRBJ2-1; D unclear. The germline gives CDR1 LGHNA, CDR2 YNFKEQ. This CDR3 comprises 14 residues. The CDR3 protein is CASGQDRRYNEQFF. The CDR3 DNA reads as TGTGCCAGCGGCCAAGATCGCAGATACAATGAGCAGTTCTTC.

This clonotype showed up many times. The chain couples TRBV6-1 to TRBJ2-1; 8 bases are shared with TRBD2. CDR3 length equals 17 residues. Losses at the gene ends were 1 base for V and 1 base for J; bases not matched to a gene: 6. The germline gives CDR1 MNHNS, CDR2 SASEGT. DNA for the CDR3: TGTGCCAGCAGTGAAGGTTCCAGCGGGAGATCCTACAATGAGCAGTTCTTC. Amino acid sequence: CASSEGSSGRSYNEQFF.

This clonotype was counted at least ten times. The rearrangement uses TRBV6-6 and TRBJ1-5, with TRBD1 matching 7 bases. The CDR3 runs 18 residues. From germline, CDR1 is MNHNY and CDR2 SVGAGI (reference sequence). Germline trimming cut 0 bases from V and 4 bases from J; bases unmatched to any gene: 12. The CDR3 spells CASSYSGRGRFNNQPQHF. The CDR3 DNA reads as TGTGCCAGCAGTTACTCAGGTAGGGGGCGCTTCAATAATCAGCCCCAGCATTTT.

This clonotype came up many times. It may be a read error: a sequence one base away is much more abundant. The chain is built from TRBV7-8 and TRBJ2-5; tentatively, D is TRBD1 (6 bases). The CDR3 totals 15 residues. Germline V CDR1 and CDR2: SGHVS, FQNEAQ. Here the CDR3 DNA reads TGTGCCAGCAGCTTAGGAGACAGGTTTCGAGAGACCCAGCACTTC. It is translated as CASSLGDRFRETQHF.

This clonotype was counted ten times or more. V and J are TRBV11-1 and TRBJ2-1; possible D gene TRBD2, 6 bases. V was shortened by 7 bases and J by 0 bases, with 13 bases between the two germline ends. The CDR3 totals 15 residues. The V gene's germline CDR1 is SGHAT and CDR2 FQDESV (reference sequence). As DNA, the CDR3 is TGTGCCAGCAAGGATGACGGGAGCTCCTACAATGAGCAGTTCTTC. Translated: CASKDDGSSYNEQFF.

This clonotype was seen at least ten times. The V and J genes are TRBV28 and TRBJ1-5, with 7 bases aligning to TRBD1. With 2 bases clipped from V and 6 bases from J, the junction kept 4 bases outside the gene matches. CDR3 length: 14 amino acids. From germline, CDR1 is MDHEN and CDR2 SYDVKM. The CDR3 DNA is TGTGCCAGCAGTTTAGGAGGGGGCCGTCAGCCCCAGCATTTT. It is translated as CASSLGGGRQPQHF.

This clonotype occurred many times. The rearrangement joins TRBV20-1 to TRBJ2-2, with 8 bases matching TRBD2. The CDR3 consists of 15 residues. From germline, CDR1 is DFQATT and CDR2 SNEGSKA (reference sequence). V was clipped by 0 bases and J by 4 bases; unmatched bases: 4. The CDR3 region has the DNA TGCAGTGCTAGAGACGGGAGGGGGTTCACCGGGGAGCTGTTTTTT. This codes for CSARDGRGFTGELFF.

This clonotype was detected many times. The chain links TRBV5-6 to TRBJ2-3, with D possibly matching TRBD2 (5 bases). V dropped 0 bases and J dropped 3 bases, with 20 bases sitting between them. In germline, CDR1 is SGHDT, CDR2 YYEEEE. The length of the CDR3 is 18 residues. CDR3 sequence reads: CASSLAIQAWERTDTQYF. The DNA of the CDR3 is TGTGCCAGCAGCTTGGCCATCCAAGCCTGGGAGAGGACAGATACGCAGTATTTT.

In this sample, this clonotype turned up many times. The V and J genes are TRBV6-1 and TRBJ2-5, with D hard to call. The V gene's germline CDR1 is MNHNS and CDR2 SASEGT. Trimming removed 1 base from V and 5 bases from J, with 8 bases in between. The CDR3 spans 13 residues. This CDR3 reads CASSEVALETQYF. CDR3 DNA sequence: TGTGCCAGCAGTGAAGTAGCTTTGGAGACCCAGTACTTC.

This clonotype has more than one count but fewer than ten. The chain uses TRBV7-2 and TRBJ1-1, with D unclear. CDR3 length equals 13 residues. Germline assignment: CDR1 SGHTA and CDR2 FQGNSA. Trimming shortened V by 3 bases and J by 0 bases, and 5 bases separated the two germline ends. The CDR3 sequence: CASSLHMNTEAFF. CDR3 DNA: TGTGCCAGCAGCTTGCACATGAACACTGAAGCTTTCTTT.

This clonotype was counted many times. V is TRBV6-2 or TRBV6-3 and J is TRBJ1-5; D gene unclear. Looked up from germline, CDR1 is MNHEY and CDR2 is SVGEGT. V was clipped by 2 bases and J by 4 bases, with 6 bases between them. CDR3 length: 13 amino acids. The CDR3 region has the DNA TGTGCCAGCAGTTACCAGTGGAATCAGCCCCAGCATTTT. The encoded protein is CASSYQWNQPQHF.